Described below is a single T cell receptor beta chain sequence and its context. Its specificity is unknown. J was trimmed by 3 bases and V by 4 bases; bases with no gene match: 2. The CDR3 is 14 residues long. Per the germline V gene, CDR1 is SGHAT and CDR2 is FQNNGV. The data stem from a study of cytomegalovirus exposure and HLA in healthy donors. In the PCR, 60 Vbeta and 13 Jbeta primers were used. The data were produced by immunoSEQ multiplex PCR, yet TCRdb's version contains in-frame clones alone and is incomplete. This sample has 110,000 to 150,000 clones, with over 70% found just once. Study-level results: In vitro work confirmed that a few CMV-associated chains recognize CMV antigens.

The V and J genes are TRBV11-2 and TRBJ2-7; TRBD2 agrees at 11 bases. The clonotype was recovered from a woman aged 40 to 50 in good health and CMV-seronegative. Input material: PBMCs. DNA of the CDR3: TGTGCCAGCAGCTCTACTAGCGGGAGCTACGAGCAGTACTTC. It codes for CASSSTSGSYEQYF.